Following are 5 T cell receptor beta chains from one sample sequenced in a study of T cell responses to AZD1222 COVID-19 vaccine. The method was immunoSEQ multiplex PCR; TCRdb's version includes in-frame clones alone and lacks a portion of them. Among about 90,000 clones listed, around 90% were seen once. The specimen was peripheral blood, collected on day 0 of MenACWY control vaccination. These receptors all stem from an adult in good health.

The chain joins TRBV7-2 to TRBJ1-2, with unresolved D. Germline assignment: CDR1 SGHTA and CDR2 FQGNSA. V gave up 5 bases and J gave up 6 bases, with 16 bases separating them. The CDR3 runs to 14 residues. The CDR3 spells CASSHRTASNGYTF. CDR3 DNA sequence: TGTGCCAGCAGCCACCGTACCGCCTCCAATGGCTACACCTTC.

In this sample, this clone turned up a few times. The chain joins TRBV27 to TRBJ2-2, with D perhaps TRBD1 or TRBD2 (5 bases each). The V gene's germline CDR1 is MNHEY and CDR2 SMNVEV (reference sequence). Between the trimmed V and J ends, which lost 3 bases and 8 bases, there was a span of 7 bases. The CDR3 consists of 12 residues. CDR3 sequence: CASSLGVGELFF. The CDR3 bases are TGTGCCAGCAGTTTGGGGGTTGGGGAGCTGTTTTTT.

This clone has just one count. For the CDR3, the DNA is TGTGCCAGCAGCGTATCGGGCACCGGGGAGCTGTTTTTT. The encoded protein is CASSVSGTGELFF. V is TRBV9 and J is TRBJ2-2; D unresolved. Germline V CDR1 and CDR2: SGDLS, YYNGEE. V shed 1 base and J shed 4 bases, with 5 bases lying between them. The CDR3 covers 13 residues.

On this clone itself: The DNA is omitted, as the CDR3 cannot be located on it reliably, and the CDR3 follows TCRdb's listing. This chain joins TRBV21-1 and TRBJ1-6; the table assigns TRBD1, which was not confirmed against the DNA. TRBV21-1 is given as a pseudogene. The CDR3 is made up of 14 amino acids, end residues included. CDR3 sequence reads: CASSNWGRGSPLHF.

This sequence joins TRBV9 and TRBJ2-6, with D perhaps matching TRBD2 (6 bases). This CDR3 region has 16 residues. Germline CDR1 reads SGDLS; CDR2 reads YYNGEE. V lost 4 bases and J lost 4, with 15 bases in between. CDR3 loop: CASSPRGGAGANVLTF. Written as DNA, the CDR3 is TGTGCCAGCAGCCCTAGGGGCGGGGCAGGGGCCAACGTCCTGACTTTC.